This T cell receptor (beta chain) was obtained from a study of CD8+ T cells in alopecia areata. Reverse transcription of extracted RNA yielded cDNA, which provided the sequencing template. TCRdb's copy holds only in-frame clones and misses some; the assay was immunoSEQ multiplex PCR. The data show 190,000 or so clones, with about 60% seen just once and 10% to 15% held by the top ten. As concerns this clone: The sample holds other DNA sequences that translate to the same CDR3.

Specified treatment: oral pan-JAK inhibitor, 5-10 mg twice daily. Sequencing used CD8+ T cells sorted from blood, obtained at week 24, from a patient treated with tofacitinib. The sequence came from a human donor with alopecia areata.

CDR3 nucleotide sequence: TGTGCCAGCAGTTATGGGTCCAATGAGCAGTTCTTC. Amino acids: CASSYGSNEQFF. The V and J genes are TRBV6-5 and TRBJ2-1; D unclear. Germline lookup yields CDR1 MNHEY and CDR2 SVGAGI. CDR3 size: 12 residues. V lost 3 bases and J 6 bases, leaving 6 bases between the germline ends.